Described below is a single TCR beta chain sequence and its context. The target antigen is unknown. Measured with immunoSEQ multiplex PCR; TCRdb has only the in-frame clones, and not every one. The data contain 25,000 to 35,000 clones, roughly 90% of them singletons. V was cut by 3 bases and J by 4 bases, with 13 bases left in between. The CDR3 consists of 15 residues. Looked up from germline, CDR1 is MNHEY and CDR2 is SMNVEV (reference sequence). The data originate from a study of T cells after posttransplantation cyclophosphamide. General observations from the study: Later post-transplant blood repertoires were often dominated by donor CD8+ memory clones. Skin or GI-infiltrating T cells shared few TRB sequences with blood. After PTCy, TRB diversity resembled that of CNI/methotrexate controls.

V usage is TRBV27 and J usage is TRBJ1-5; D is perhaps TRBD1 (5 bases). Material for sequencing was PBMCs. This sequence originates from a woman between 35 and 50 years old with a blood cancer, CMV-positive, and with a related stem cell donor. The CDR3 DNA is TGTGCCAGCAGTTTCTATGGGCGACAGAATCAGCCCCAGCATTTT. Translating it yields CASSFYGRQNQPQHF.